This T cell receptor beta chain emerged from a study of shared clonotypes between healthy human individuals. Study background: The plates for each donor numbered three CD4 naive, three CD4 memory, two CD8 naive and one CD8 memory. Study-wide points: Larger richness was generally estimated for naive than memory subsets. Some clonotypes were shared by all four sorted-subset donors, while others were not shared. The non-shared ones had lower generation probabilities than the shared ones.

This CDR3 comprises 14 residues. Germline CDR1 is SGHNT and CDR2 is YYREEE (reference sequence). Between the trimmed V and J ends, which lost 1 base and 6 bases, there was a span of 13 bases. As handled by the study authors: Filtering differed because ImmunoSEQ produced junction-only sequences that carried no quality scores. Here immunoSEQ multiplex PCR was the method, and the copy in TCRdb shows in-frame clones only, minus some. V and J calls and clone size follow that table, whereas D and trimming were derived from the DNA. The data contain some 2,000,000 clones, about 95% of them singletons. Remarks on this clone: No antigen is known for it.

CD45RO-negative, CCR7-selected cells formed the naive CD8 fraction, which excluded terminally differentiated effector memory CD45RA+ cells. This clonotype originated in a man younger than 30 in good health. The genes are TRBV5-4 and TRBJ1-1; D is ambiguous. The sequencing sample was made of naive CD8+ T cells sorted from blood. CDR3 sequence reads: CASSLSRVEAEAFF. The CDR3 region has the DNA TGTGCCAGCAGCTTGTCCCGGGTAGAAGCTGAAGCTTTCTTT. Complete variable domain (other parts from reference TRBV5-4 and TRBJ1-1): ETGVTQSPTHLIKTRGQQVTLRCSSQSGHNTVSWYQQALGQGPQFIFQYYREEENGRGNFPPRFSGLQFPNYSSELNVNALELDDSALYLCASSLSRVEAEAFFGQGTRLTVV.